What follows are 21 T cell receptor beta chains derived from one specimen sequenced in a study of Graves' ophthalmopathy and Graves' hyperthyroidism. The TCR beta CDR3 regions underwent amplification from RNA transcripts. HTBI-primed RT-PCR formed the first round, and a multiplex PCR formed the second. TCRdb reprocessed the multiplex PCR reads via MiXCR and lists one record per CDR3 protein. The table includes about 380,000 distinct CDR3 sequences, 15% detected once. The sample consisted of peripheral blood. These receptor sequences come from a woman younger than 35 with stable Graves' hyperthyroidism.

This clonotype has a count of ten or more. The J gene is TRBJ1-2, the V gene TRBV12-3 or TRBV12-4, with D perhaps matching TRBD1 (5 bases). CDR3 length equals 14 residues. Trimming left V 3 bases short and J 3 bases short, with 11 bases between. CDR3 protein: CASSFFQGYYGYTF. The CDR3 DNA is TGTGCCAGCAGTTTTTTTCAGGGTTACTATGGCTACACCTTC.

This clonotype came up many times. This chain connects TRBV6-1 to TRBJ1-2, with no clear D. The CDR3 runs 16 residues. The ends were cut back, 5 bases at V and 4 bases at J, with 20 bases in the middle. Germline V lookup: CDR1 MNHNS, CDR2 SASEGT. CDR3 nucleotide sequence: TGTGCCAGCAGTCCCCCGGGCCTACATCTGATCTATGGCTACACCTTC. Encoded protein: CASSPPGLHLIYGYTF.

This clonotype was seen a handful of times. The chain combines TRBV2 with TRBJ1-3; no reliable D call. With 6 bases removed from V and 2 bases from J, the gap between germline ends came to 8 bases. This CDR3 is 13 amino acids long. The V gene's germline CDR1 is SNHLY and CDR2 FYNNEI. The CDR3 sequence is CASRIPAGNTIYF. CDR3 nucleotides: TGTGCCAGCAGGATACCTGCTGGAAACACCATATATTTT.

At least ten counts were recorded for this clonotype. CDR3 region: CASSLTFRAVHTEAFF. DNA for the CDR3: TGTGCCAGCAGCTTAACCTTCAGGGCAGTTCACACTGAAGCTTTCTTT. The chain combines TRBV11-3 with TRBJ1-1, with D possibly matching TRBD1 (5 bases). Germline lookup yields CDR1 SGHNT and CDR2 YENEEA. This CDR3 has 16 amino acids. V was shortened by 2 bases and J by 3 bases, with 16 bases between the two germline ends.

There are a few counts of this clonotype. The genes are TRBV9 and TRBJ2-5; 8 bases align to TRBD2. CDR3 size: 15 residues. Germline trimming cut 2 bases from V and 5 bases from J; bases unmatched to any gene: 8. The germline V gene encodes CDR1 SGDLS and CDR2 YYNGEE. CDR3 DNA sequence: TGTGCCAGCAGCGTGACGGGGGGGCCCCGTGAGACCCAGTACTTC. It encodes CASSVTGGPRETQYF.

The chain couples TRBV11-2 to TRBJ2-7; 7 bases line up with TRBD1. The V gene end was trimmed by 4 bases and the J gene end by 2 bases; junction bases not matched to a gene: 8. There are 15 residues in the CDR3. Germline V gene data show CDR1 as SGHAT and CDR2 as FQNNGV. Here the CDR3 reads CASSWKGATAYEQYF. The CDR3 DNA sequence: TGTGCCAGCAGCTGGAAGGGGGCGACGGCCTACGAGCAGTACTTC.

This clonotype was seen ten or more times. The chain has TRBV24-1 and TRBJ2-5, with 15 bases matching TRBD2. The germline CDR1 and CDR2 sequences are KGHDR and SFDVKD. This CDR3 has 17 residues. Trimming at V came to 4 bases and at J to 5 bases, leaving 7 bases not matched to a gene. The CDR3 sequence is CATSDPGTSGGSETQYF. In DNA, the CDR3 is TGTGCCACCAGTGACCCTGGGACTAGCGGGGGGAGTGAGACCCAGTACTTC.

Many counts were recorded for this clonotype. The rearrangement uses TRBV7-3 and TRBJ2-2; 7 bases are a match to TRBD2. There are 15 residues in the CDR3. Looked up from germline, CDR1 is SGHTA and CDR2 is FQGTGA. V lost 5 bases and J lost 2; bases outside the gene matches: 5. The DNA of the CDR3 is TGTGCCAGCAGCCCCCCGGGACTAAACACCGGGGAGCTGTTTTTT. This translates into CASSPPGLNTGELFF.

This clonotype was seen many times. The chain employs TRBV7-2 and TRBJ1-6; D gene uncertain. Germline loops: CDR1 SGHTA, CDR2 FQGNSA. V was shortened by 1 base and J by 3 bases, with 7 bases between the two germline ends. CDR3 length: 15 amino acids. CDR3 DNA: TGTGCCAGCAGCTTAGGACGGAACTATAATTCACCCCTCCACTTT. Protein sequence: CASSLGRNYNSPLHF. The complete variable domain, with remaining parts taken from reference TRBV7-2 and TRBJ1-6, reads GAGVSQSPSNKVTEKGKDVELRCDPISGHTALYWYRQSLGQGLEFLIYFQGNSAPDKSGLPSDRFSAERTGGSVSTLTIQRTQQEDSAVYLCASSLGRNYNSPLHFGNGTRLTVT.

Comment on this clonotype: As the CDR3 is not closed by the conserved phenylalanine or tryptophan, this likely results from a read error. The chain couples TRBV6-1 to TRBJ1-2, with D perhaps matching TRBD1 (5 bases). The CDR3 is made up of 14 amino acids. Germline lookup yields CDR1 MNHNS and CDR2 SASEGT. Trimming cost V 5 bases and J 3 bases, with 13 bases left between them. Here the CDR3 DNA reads TGTGCCAGCAGTCCGCCGGGACGGTACTATGGCTACACCTAC. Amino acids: CASSPPGRYYGYTY.

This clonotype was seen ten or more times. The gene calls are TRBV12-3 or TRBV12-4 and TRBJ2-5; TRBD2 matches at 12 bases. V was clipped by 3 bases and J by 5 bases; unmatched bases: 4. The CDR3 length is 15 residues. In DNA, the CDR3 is TGTGCCAGCAGTTTGTCTAGCGGGGGGGTGGAGACCCAGTACTTC. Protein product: CASSLSSGGVETQYF.

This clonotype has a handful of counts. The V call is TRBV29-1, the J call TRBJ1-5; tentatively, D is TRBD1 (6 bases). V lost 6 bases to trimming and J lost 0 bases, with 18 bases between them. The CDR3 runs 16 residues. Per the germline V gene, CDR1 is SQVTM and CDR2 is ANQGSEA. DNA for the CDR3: TGCAGCGTCCTAGGGGGGACCCCCGATAGCAATCAGCCCCAGCATTTT. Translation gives CSVLGGTPDSNQPQHF.

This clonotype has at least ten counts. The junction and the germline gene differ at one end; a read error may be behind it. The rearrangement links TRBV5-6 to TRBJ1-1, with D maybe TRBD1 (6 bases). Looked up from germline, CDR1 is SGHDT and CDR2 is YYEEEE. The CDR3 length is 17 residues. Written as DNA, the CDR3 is TGTGCCAGCAGCTACGCCGGAGGACAGCGAATATACGGAAGCTTCGTCTTT. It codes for CASSYAGGQRIYGSFVF.

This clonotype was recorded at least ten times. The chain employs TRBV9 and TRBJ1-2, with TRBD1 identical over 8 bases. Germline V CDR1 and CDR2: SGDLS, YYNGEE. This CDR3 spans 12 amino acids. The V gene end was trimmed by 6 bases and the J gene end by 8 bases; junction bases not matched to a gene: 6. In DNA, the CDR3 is TGTGCCAGCACCGGGACAGGTTACGGCTACACCTTC. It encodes CASTGTGYGYTF.

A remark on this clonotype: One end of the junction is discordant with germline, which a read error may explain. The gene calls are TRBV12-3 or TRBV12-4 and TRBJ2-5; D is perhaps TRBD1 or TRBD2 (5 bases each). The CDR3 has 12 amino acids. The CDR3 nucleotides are TGTGCCAGCAGCCGGGACCAAGGGACCCAGTACTTC. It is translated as CASSRDQGTQYF.

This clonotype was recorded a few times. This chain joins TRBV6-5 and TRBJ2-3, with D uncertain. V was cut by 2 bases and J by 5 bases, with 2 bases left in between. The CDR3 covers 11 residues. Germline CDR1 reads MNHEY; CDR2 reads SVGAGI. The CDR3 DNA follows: TGTGCCAGCAGTTACGGAGATACGCAGTATTTT. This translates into CASSYGDTQYF.

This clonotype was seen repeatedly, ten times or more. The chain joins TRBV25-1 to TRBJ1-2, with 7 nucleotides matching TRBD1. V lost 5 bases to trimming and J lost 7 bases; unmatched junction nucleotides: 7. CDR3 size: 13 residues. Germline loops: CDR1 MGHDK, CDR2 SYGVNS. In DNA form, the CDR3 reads TGTGCCAGCAGTTCAACAGGGGTTAGTGGCTACACCTTC. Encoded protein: CASSSTGVSGYTF.

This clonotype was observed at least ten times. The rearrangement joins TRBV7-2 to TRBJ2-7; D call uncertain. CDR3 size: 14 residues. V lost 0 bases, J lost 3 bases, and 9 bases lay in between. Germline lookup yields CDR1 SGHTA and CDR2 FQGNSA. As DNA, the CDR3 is TGTGCCAGCAGCTTAGCTTTCCGGTACTACGAGCAGTACTTC. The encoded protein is CASSLAFRYYEQYF. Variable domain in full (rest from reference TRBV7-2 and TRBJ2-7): GAGVSQSPSNKVTEKGKDVELRCDPISGHTALYWYRQSLGQGLEFLIYFQGNSAPDKSGLPSDRFSAERTGGSVSTLTIQRTQQEDSAVYLCASSLAFRYYEQYFGPGTRLTVT.

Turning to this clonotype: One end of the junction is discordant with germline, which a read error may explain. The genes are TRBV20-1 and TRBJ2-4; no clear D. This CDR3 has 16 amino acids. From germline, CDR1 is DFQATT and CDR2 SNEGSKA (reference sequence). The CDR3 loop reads CSATPEWREAKNIKYF. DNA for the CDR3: TGCAGTGCTACCCCGGAATGGCGCGAAGCCAAAAACATTAAGTACTTC.

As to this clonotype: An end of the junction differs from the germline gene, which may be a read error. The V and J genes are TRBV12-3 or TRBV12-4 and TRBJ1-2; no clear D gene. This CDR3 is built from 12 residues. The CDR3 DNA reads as TGTGCCAGCAGTTTGGGGTTGGGTGGCGACACCTTC. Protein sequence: CASSLGLGGDTF.

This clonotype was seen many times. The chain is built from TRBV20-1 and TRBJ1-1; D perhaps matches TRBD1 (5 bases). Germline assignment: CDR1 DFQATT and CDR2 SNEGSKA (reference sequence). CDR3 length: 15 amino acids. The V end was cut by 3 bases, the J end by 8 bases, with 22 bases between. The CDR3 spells CSASLGAQRGVEAFF. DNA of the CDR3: TGCAGTGCTAGTCTAGGGGCACAACGTGGGGTCGAAGCTTTCTTT.